This T cell receptor (beta chain) was recovered during a study of T cells after yellow fever vaccination. Study-level results: Overall, a small share of clonotypes was seen in both CD4 and CD8 compartments.

Deletions cut 0 bases from V and 6 bases from J, with 8 bases between. CDR1 and CDR2 (germline): SGHTA, FQGNSA. The CDR3 length is 13 residues. This clonotype was observed at least ten times. Its matching antigen is unknown. One entry per CDR3 protein, called by TCRdb with MiXCR from the 5' RACE reads. Counted here are around 230,000 distinct CDR3 sequences, roughly 6.3% occurring once; the ten biggest clones make up approximately 1.1%. This rearrangement joins TRBV7-2 to TRBJ1-1; D is uncertain. The receptor was derived from a man younger than 45 who received the YFV17D yellow fever vaccine. This material consisted of CD4+ T cells sorted from PBMCs, taken on the day of the yellow fever booster vaccination. The CDR3 loop is CASSLARTPEAFF. The CDR3 bases are TGTGCCAGCAGCTTAGCGAGGACCCCTGAAGCTTTCTTT.